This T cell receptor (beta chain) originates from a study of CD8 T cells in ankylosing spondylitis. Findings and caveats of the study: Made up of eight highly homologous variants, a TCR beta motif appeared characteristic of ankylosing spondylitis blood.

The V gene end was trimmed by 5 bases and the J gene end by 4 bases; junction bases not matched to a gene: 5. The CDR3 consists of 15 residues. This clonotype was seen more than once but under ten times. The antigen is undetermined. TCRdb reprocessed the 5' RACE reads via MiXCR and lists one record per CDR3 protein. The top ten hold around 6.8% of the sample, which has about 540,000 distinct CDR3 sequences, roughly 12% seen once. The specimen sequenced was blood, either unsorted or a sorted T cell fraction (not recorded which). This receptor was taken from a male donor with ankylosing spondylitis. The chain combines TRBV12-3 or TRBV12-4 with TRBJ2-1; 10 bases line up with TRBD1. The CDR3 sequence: CASSPRTGGYNEQFF. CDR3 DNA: TGTGCCAGCAGTCCTCGGACAGGGGGGTACAATGAGCAGTTCTTC.